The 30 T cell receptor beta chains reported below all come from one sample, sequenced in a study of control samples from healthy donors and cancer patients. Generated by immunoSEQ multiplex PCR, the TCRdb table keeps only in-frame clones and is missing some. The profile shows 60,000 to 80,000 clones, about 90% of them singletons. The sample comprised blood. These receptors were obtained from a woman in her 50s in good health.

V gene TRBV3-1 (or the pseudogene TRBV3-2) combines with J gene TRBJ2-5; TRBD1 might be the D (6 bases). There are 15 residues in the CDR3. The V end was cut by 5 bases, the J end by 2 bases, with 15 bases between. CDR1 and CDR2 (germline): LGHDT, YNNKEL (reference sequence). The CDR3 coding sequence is TGTGCCAGCAGCGTGACCGGGCAGGGGCAAGAGACCCAGTACTTC. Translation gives CASSVTGQGQETQYF.

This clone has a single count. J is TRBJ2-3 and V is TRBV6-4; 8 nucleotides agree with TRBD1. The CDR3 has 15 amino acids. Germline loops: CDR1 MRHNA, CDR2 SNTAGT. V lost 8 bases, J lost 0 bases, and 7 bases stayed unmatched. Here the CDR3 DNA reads TGTGCCAGCTCTGGACAGGGTGGGAGCACAGATACGCAGTATTTT. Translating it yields CASSGQGGSTDTQYF.

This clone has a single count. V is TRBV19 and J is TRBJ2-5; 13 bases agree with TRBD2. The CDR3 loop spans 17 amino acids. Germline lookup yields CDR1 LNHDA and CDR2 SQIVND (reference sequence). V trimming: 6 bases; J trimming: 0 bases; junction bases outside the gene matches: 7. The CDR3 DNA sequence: TGTGCCAGTAGCGGACTAGCGGGAGCCCAGTACCAAGAGACCCAGTACTTC. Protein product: CASSGLAGAQYQETQYF.

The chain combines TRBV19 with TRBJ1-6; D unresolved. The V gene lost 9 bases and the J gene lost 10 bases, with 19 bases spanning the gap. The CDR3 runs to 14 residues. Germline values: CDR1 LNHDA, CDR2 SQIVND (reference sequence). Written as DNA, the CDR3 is TGTGCCAGCCGATTTTTGGGAGGCGAGTCACCCCTCCACTTT. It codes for CASRFLGGESPLHF.

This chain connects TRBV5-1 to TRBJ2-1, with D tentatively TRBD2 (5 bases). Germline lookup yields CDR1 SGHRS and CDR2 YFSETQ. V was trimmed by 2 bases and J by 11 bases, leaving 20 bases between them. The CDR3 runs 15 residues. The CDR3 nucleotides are TGCGCCAGCAGCTTTGAGGGTACACCTACGGATCAGCAGTTCTTC. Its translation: CASSFEGTPTDQQFF.

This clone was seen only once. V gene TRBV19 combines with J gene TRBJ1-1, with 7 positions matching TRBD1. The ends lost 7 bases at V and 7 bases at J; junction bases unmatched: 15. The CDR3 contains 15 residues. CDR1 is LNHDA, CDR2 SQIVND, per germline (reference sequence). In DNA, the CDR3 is TGTGCCAGTATGCTGGACGCCGGACAGGCCTATGAAGCTTTCTTT. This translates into CASMLDAGQAYEAFF.

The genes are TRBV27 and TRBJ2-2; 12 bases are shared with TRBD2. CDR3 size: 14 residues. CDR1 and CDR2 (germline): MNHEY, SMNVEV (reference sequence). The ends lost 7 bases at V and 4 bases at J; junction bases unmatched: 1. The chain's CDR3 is CASTSGRATGELFF. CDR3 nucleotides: TGTGCCAGCACTAGCGGGAGGGCCACCGGGGAGCTGTTTTTT.

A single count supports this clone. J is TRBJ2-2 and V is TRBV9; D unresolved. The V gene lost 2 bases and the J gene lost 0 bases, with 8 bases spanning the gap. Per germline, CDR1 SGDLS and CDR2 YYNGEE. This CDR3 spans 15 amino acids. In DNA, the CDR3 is TGTGCCAGCAGCGTTTCGACGGCGAACACCGGGGAGCTGTTTTTT. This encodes CASSVSTANTGELFF. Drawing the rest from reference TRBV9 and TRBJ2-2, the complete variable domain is DSGVTQTPKHLITATGQRVTLRCSPRSGDLSVYWYQQSLDQGLQFLIQYYNGEERAKGNILERFSAQQFPDLHSELNLSSLELGDSALYFCASSVSTANTGELFFGEGSRLTVL.

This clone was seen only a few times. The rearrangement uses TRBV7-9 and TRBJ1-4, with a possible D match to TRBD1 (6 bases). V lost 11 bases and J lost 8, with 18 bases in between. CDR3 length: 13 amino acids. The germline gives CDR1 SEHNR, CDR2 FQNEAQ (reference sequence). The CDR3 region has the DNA TGTGCCTCCCGGGGTAGGGGGGAGGAAAAACTGTTTTTT. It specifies CASRGRGEEKLFF.

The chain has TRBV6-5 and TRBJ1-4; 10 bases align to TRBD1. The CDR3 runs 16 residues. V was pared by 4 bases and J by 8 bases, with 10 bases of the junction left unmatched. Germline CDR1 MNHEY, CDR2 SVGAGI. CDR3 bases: TGTGCCAGCAGTTTCCCGACGGGACAGGGGAACGAAAAACTGTTTTTT. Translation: CASSFPTGQGNEKLFF.

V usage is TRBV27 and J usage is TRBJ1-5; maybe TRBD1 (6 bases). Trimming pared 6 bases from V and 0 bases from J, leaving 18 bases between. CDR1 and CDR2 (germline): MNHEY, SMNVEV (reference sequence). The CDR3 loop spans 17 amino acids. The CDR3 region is CASRPRSGAFSNQPQHF. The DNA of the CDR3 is TGTGCCAGCAGACCAAGGTCGGGGGCGTTTAGCAATCAGCCCCAGCATTTT.

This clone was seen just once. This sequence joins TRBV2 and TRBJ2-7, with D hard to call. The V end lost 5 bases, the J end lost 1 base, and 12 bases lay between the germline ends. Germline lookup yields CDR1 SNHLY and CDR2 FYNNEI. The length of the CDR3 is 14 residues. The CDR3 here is CASSTHDASYEQYF. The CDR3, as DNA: TGTGCCAGCAGTACCCATGATGCGTCCTACGAGCAGTACTTC.

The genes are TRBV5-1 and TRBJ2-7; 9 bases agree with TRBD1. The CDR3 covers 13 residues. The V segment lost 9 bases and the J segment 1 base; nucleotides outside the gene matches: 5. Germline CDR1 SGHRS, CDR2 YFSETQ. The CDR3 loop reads CAIGQGQSYEQYF. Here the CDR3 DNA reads TGCGCCATCGGACAGGGGCAATCCTACGAGCAGTACTTC.

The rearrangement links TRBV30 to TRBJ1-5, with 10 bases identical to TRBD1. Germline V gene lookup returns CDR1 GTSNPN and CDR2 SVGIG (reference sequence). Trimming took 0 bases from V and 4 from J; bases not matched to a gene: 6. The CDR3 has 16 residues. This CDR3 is CAWSVDRTGGNQPQHF. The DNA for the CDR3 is TGTGCCTGGAGTGTAGATCGGACAGGGGGGAATCAGCCCCAGCATTTT.

CDR3 region: CASSPGPRFRVHINGAEAFF. DNA for the CDR3: TGTGCCAGTAGCCCCGGGCCCCGGTTTAGAGTACACATCAATGGGGCTGAAGCTTTCTTT. The chain employs TRBV19 and TRBJ1-1; D is uncertain. V lost 6 bases and J 6 bases, leaving 35 bases between the germline ends. This CDR3 has 20 amino acids. Germline CDR1 is LNHDA and CDR2 is SQIVND (reference sequence). The full variable domain, in which reference TRBV19 and TRBJ1-1 provide the parts outside the CDR3, is DGGITQSPKYLFRKEGQNVTLSCEQNLNHDAMYWYRQDPGQGLRLIYYSQIVNDFQKGDIAEGYSVSREKKESFPLTVTSAQKNPTAFYLCASSPGPRFRVHINGAEAFFGQGTRLTVV.

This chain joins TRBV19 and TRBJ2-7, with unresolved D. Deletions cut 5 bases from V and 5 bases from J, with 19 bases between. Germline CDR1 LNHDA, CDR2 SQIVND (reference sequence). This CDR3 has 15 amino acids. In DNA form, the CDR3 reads TGTGCCAGTAGTCCCTCCCTGGGTTCTCTGAACGAGCAGTACTTC. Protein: CASSPSLGSLNEQYF.

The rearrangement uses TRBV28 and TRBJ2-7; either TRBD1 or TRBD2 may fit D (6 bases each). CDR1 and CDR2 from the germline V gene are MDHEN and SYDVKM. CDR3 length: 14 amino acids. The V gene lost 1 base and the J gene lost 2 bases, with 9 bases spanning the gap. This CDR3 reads CASSLSGGPYEQYF. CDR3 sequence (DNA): TGTGCCAGCAGTTTATCCGGGGGCCCCTACGAGCAGTACTTC.

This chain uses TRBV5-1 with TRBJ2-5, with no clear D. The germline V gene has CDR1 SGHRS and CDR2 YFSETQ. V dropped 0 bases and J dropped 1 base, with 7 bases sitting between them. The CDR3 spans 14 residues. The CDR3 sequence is CASSLEYGQETQYF. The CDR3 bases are TGCGCCAGCAGCTTGGAGTACGGCCAAGAGACCCAGTACTTC.

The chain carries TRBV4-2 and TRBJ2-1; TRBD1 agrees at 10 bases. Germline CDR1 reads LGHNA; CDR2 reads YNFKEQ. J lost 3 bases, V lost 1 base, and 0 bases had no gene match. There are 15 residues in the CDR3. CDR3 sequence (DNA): TGTGCCAGCAGCCAAGGGACAGGGGGCTACAATGAGCAGTTCTTC. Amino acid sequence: CASSQGTGGYNEQFF.

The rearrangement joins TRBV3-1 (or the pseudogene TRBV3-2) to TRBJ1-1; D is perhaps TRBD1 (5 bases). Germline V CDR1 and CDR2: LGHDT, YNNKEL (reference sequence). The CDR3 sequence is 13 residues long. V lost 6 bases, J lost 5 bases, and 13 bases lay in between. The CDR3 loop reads CASRGAGGTEAFF. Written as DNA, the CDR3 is TGTGCCAGCAGGGGCGCGGGGGGAACTGAAGCTTTCTTT.

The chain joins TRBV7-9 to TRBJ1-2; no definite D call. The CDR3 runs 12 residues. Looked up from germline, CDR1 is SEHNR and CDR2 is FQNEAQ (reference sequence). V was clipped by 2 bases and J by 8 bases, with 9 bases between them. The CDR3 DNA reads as TGTGCCAGCAGCTTATCCGCTACGGGCTACACCTTC. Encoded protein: CASSLSATGYTF. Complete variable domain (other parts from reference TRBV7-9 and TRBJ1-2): DTGVSQNPRHKITKRGQNVTFRCDPISEHNRLYWYRQTLGQGPEFLTYFQNEAQLEKSRLLSDRFSAERPKGSFSTLEIQRTEQGDSAMYLCASSLSATGYTFGSGTRLTVV.

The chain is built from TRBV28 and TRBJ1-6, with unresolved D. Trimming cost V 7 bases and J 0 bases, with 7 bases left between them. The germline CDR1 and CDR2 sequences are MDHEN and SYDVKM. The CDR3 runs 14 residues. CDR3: CASTASSYNSPLHF. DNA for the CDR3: TGTGCCAGCACCGCAAGCTCCTATAATTCACCCCTCCACTTT.

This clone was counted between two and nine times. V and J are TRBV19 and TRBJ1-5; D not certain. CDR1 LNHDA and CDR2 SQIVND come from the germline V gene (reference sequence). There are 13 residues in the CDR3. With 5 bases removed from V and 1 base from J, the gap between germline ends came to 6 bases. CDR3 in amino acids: CASSDISNQPQHF. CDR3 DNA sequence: TGTGCCAGTAGTGACATAAGCAATCAGCCCCAGCATTTT.

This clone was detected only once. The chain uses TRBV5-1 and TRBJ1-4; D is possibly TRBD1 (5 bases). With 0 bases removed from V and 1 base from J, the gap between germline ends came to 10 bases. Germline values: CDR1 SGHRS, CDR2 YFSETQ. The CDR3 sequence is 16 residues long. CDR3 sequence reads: CASSLVGGETNEKLFF. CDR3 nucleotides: TGCGCCAGCAGCTTGGTAGGAGGGGAAACTAATGAAAAACTGTTTTTT.

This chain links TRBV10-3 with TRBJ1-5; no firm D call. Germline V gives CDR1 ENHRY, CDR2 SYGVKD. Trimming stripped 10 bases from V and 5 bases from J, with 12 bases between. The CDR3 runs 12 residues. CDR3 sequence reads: CATSEGDQPQHF. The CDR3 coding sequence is TGTGCCACCTCAGAAGGAGATCAGCCCCAGCATTTT.

The CDR3, as DNA: TGTGCCAGCAGCTTGGAGACAGCCAGGGGGTGGCAGTACTTC. It yields the protein CASSLETARGWQYF. The chain carries TRBV5-5 and TRBJ2-7, with TRBD1 matching over 7 bases. CDR1 and CDR2 from the germline V gene are SGHKS and YYEKEE (reference sequence). This CDR3 spans 14 amino acids. Trimming cost V 0 bases and J 9 bases; bases outside gene matches: 9.

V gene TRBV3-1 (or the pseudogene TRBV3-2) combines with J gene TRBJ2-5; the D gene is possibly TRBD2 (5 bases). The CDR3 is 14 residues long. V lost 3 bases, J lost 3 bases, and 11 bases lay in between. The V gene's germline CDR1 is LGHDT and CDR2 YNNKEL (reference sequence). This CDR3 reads CASSHRVGEETQYF. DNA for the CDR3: TGTGCCAGCAGCCACCGAGTGGGAGAAGAGACCCAGTACTTC.

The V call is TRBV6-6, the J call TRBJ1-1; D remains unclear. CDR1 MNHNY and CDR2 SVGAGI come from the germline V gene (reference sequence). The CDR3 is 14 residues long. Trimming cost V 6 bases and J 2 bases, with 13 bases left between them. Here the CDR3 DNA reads TGTGCCAGCAGAGCCGGTGTGGGCAACACTGAAGCTTTCTTT. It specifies CASRAGVGNTEAFF.

CDR3 sequence reads: CASSLERNSGNTIYF. The CDR3 DNA reads TGCGCCAGCAGCTTGGAAAGAAACTCTGGAAACACCATATATTTT. The rearrangement links TRBV5-1 to TRBJ1-3; D not resolved. V was pared by 0 bases and J by 0 bases, with 7 bases between. Germline assignment: CDR1 SGHRS and CDR2 YFSETQ. This CDR3 comprises 15 residues.

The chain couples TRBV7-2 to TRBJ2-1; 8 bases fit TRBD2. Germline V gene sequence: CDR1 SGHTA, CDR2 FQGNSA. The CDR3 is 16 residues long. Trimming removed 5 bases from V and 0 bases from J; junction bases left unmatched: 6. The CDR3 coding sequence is TGTGCCAGCAGCCGTGGACTAGCCGACTCCTACAATGAGCAGTTCTTC. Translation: CASSRGLADSYNEQFF.